Following are 27 T cell receptor beta chains from one sample sequenced in a study of vaccination effects on CD4 cells after COVID-19. Antigen-specific CD4+ T cells were expanded with viral peptide pools in the ViraFEST assay before sequencing. Isolation of CD4+ T cells took place after more than 9 days of culture. Participants were vaccinated with two doses of either the BNT162b2 or mRNA-1273 vaccine. Some clones are missing from TCRdb's copy, which holds only in-frame ones; the method was immunoSEQ multiplex PCR. The table includes around 30,000 clones, 70% to 75% detected once. No antigen is known for these receptors. Sequencing used CD4+ T cells from PBMCs cultured with HCoV-NL63 spike peptides, obtained after COVID-19 vaccination. These receptors were collected from a human donor who received a COVID-19 vaccine.

As DNA, the CDR3 is TGTGCCAGCAGTGAAAGGAGACAGAGACCAACCCTCGAGCAGTACTTC. It translates to CASSERRQRPTLEQYF. The genes are TRBV6-1 and TRBJ2-7; D may be TRBD1 (5 bases). There are 16 residues in the CDR3. Germline V gene sequence: CDR1 MNHNS, CDR2 SASEGT. V was pared by 2 bases and J by 6 bases, with 20 bases between.

The chain has TRBV3-1 (or the pseudogene TRBV3-2) and TRBJ2-7; weak D call: TRBD1 (6 bases). The CDR3 loop spans 13 amino acids. CDR1 is LGHDT, CDR2 YNNKEL, per germline (reference sequence). V shed 0 bases and J shed 6 bases, with 9 bases lying between them. CDR3 sequence: CASSQDLGAEQYF. In DNA, the CDR3 is TGTGCCAGCAGCCAAGATTTGGGGGCCGAGCAGTACTTC.

V is TRBV11-2 and J is TRBJ1-1, with D possibly being TRBD1 (5 bases). Germline V CDR1 and CDR2: SGHAT, FQNNGV. This CDR3 is 14 amino acids long. The germline V and J ends were trimmed by 1 base and 1 base, with 7 bases remaining between them. The DNA of the CDR3 is TGTGCCAGCAGCTTAGTGGGGGGGAACACTGAAGCTTTCTTT. It codes for CASSLVGGNTEAFF. Complete variable domain (other parts from reference TRBV11-2 and TRBJ1-1): EAGVAQSPRYKIIEKRQSVAFWCNPISGHATLYWYQQILGQGPKLLIQFQNNGVVDDSQLPKDRFSAERLKGVDSTLKIQPAKLEDSAVYLCASSLVGGNTEAFFGQGTRLTVV.

The chain employs TRBV7-9 and TRBJ1-1, with D unclear. The V end lost 2 bases, the J end lost 5 bases, and 9 bases lay between the germline ends. The CDR3 consists of 13 residues. Looked up from germline, CDR1 is SEHNR and CDR2 is FQNEAQ (reference sequence). CDR3 in DNA: TGTGCCAGCAGCTTAACGAGGGAAACTGAAGCTTTCTTT. Translation: CASSLTRETEAFF. Looking up the rest from reference TRBV7-9 and TRBJ1-1 gives the full variable domain: DTGVSQNPRHKITKRGQNVTFRCDPISEHNRLYWYRQTLGQGPEFLTYFQNEAQLEKSRLLSDRFSAERPKGSFSTLEIQRTEQGDSAMYLCASSLTRETEAFFGQGTRLTVV.

The chain carries TRBV6-4 and TRBJ2-3; 10 nucleotides align to TRBD2. CDR3 size: 15 residues. Germline CDR1 is MRHNA and CDR2 is SNTAGT. The V and J ends lost 3 bases and 6 bases, in that order; junction bases with no gene match: 6. The CDR3: CASSEDSGGADTQYF. CDR3 nucleotide sequence: TGTGCCAGCAGTGAGGACAGCGGGGGGGCCGATACGCAGTATTTT.

The chain recombines TRBV5-6 with TRBJ2-5; tentative D call: TRBD2 (5 bases). Germline CDR1 is SGHDT and CDR2 is YYEEEE. The CDR3 covers 14 residues. The V end was cut by 0 bases, the J end by 5 bases, with 11 bases between. Here the CDR3 reads CASSLGGGVETQYF. The CDR3, as DNA: TGTGCCAGCAGCTTGGGAGGAGGAGTGGAGACCCAGTACTTC.

This chain connects TRBV27 to TRBJ2-3, with 9 bases matching TRBD2. This CDR3 contains 15 residues. J was trimmed by 6 bases and V by 2 bases; bases with no gene match: 6. Germline assignment: CDR1 MNHEY and CDR2 SMNVEV (reference sequence). This CDR3 reads CASSLSGGTSDTQYF. CDR3 DNA: TGTGCCAGCAGTTTAAGCGGCGGGACTAGCGATACGCAGTATTTT.

This clone is deemed medium-sized. This chain uses TRBV7-2 with TRBJ2-7; 11 bases align to TRBD2. Trimming removed 4 bases from V and 5 bases from J; junction bases left unmatched: 4. This CDR3 is built from 14 residues. Per the germline V gene, CDR1 is SGHTA and CDR2 is FQGNSA. DNA for the CDR3: TGTGCCAGCAGCTATAGCGGGAGGGCCCACGAGCAGTACTTC. Translating it yields CASSYSGRAHEQYF.

This clone was seen more than once but under ten times. The chain is built from TRBV4-2 and TRBJ1-5; D not certain. The germline V and J ends were trimmed by 0 bases and 3 bases, with 9 bases remaining between them. Germline CDR1 and CDR2: LGHNA and YNFKEQ. The CDR3 runs to 15 residues. This CDR3 reads CASSQDAKYNQPQHF. Written as DNA, the CDR3 is TGTGCCAGCAGCCAAGATGCAAAATACAATCAGCCCCAGCATTTT.

This chain uses TRBV5-1 with TRBJ2-3; D is possibly TRBD1 (6 bases). The CDR3 contains 18 residues. Germline CDR1 SGHRS, CDR2 YFSETQ. Trimming took off 0 bases at V and 0 bases at J, with 17 bases between the two ends. CDR3 in DNA: TGCGCCAGCAGCTTGGTTACAGGGATGGGATTTAGCACAGATACGCAGTATTTT. Its translation: CASSLVTGMGFSTDTQYF.

This clone was picked up a small number of times. The chain carries TRBV10-3 and TRBJ1-1; D uncertain. V was clipped by 8 bases and J by 4 bases, with 17 bases between them. Germline V lookup: CDR1 ENHRY, CDR2 SYGVKD. This CDR3 has 14 amino acids. Here the CDR3 reads CAIGNKAPSTEAFF. CDR3 nucleotides: TGTGCCATCGGAAACAAGGCCCCGAGCACTGAAGCTTTCTTT.

This clone was observed a handful of times. V gene TRBV12-5 combines with J gene TRBJ2-2; D may be TRBD1 (6 bases). The CDR3 loop spans 17 amino acids. CDR1 and CDR2 from the germline V gene are LGHNT and FRNRAP. The V end was cut by 6 bases, the J end by 0 bases, with 17 bases between. CDR3 DNA sequence: TGTGCTAGTGGGATCCGGGACATACTCGCGAACACCGGGGAGCTGTTTTTT. Translating gives CASGIRDILANTGELFF.

This clone was counted a few times. The J gene is TRBJ1-3, the V gene TRBV29-1; D gene unclear. V was cut by 4 bases and J by 4 bases, with 14 bases left in between. Germline V lookup: CDR1 SQVTM, CDR2 ANQGSEA. The CDR3 length is 14 residues. CDR3 region: CSVAPQGRGNTIYF. CDR3 DNA: TGCAGCGTTGCCCCTCAAGGGAGAGGAAACACCATATATTTT.

By sample share, this clone is medium-sized. This chain joins TRBV10-3 and TRBJ1-1, with TRBD1 matching 7 bases. V trimming: 3 bases; J trimming: 2 bases; junction bases outside the gene matches: 6. Per germline, CDR1 ENHRY and CDR2 SYGVKD. There are 15 residues in the CDR3. The CDR3 DNA is TGTGCCATCAGTGATTCCGGGACAGTAAACACTGAAGCTTTCTTT. Its protein product is CAISDSGTVNTEAFF.

The gene calls are TRBV5-1 and TRBJ2-1; the D is unclear. CDR3 length equals 12 residues. The ends were cut back, 0 bases at V and 7 bases at J, with 5 bases in the middle. Germline V gene lookup returns CDR1 SGHRS and CDR2 YFSETQ. The CDR3 loop reads CASSLAGNEQFF. DNA of the CDR3: TGCGCCAGCAGCTTGGCTGGTAATGAGCAGTTCTTC.

The rearrangement links TRBV19 to TRBJ1-2, with D possibly TRBD1 on 6 matching bases. Trimming removed 3 bases from V and 5 bases from J, with 10 bases in between. The CDR3 has 13 amino acids. The germline CDR1 and CDR2 sequences are LNHDA and SQIVND (reference sequence). The CDR3 coding sequence is TGTGCCAGTAGTATTAAAGGGGGATATGGCTACACCTTC. The encoded protein is CASSIKGGYGYTF.

The V gene is TRBV3-1 (or the pseudogene TRBV3-2), the J gene TRBJ1-2; 10 bases align to TRBD1. Germline V lookup: CDR1 LGHDT, CDR2 YNNKEL (reference sequence). The CDR3 covers 15 residues. V dropped 2 bases and J dropped 5; count of bases not matched to a gene: 5. The CDR3 DNA follows: TGTGCCAGCAGCCAAAATGGACAGGGGGTTTATGGCTACACCTTC. Encoded protein: CASSQNGQGVYGYTF.

J is TRBJ1-2 and V is TRBV21-1; the table's D call TRBD1 went unverified against the DNA. TRBV21-1 is a pseudogene. This CDR3 is 18 amino acids long. The CDR3 DNA sequence: TGTGCCAGAGGGGACAGGTTCGGCTGCCAGAGTATCCACTATGGCTACACCTTC. Translated: CARGDRFGCQSIHYGYTF.

The chain carries TRBV3-1 (or the pseudogene TRBV3-2) and TRBJ2-3; unclear D gene. Trimming removed 0 bases at V and 0 bases at J, with 1 base between. The CDR3 has 13 amino acids. Germline values: CDR1 LGHDT, CDR2 YNNKEL (reference sequence). CDR3 protein: CASSQDSTDTQYF. CDR3 DNA: TGTGCCAGCAGCCAAGATAGCACAGATACGCAGTATTTT.

The V call is TRBV7-9, the J call TRBJ2-1, with TRBD2 matching over 13 bases. The CDR3 extends over 17 amino acids. Germline V gives CDR1 SEHNR, CDR2 FQNEAQ (reference sequence). Trimming cost V 0 bases and J 9 bases; bases outside gene matches: 8. CDR3 sequence reads: CASSLAQGLAGVLEQFF. The CDR3, as DNA: TGTGCCAGCAGCTTAGCGCAAGGACTAGCGGGAGTTCTTGAGCAGTTCTTC.

This clone occurred a few times. This chain connects TRBV10-1 to TRBJ2-2; maybe TRBD1 (5 bases). V dropped 4 bases and J dropped 4 bases, with 13 bases sitting between them. CDR1 WNHNN and CDR2 SYGVQD come from the germline V gene (reference sequence). There are 15 residues in the CDR3. CDR3 amino acids: CASSADSGITGELFF. The CDR3 bases are TGCGCCAGCAGTGCCGACAGTGGAATCACCGGGGAGCTGTTTTTT.

This chain uses TRBV5-6 with TRBJ2-7; maybe TRBD2 (6 bases). The V gene lost 0 bases and the J gene lost 2 bases, with 12 bases spanning the gap. CDR1 is SGHDT, CDR2 YYEEEE, per germline. This CDR3 is 15 amino acids long. The CDR3 loop is CASSLVGTGPYEQYF. CDR3 coding DNA: TGTGCCAGCAGCTTGGTCGGGACTGGCCCCTACGAGCAGTACTTC.

The V gene is TRBV7-9, the J gene TRBJ2-7; D is possibly TRBD1 (6 bases). The germline V and J ends were trimmed by 2 bases and 3 bases, with 17 bases remaining between them. Germline V gene lookup returns CDR1 SEHNR and CDR2 FQNEAQ (reference sequence). CDR3 length equals 16 residues. CDR3 DNA: TGTGCCAGCAGCTTAATTGGACAGACCCAGGGCTACGAGCAGTACTTC. As protein: CASSLIGQTQGYEQYF.

The CDR3 region is CASSIPTGGDEQFF. For the CDR3, the DNA is TGTGCCAGTAGTATACCGACAGGGGGTGATGAGCAGTTCTTC. The V call is TRBV19, the J call TRBJ2-1, with 9 bases aligning to TRBD1. Looked up from germline, CDR1 is LNHDA and CDR2 is SQIVND (reference sequence). V gave up 2 bases and J gave up 8 bases; unmatched junction bases: 4. The CDR3 runs 14 residues.

This rearrangement joins TRBV19 to TRBJ2-3, with no clear D. Trimming shortened V by 3 bases and J by 0 bases, and 7 bases separated the two germline ends. Germline CDR1 LNHDA, CDR2 SQIVND (reference sequence). The length of the CDR3 is 14 residues. The CDR3 bases are TGTGCCAGTAGTATTGGCCCTAGCACAGATACGCAGTATTTT. It yields the protein CASSIGPSTDTQYF.

This chain connects TRBV19 to TRBJ1-1; 9 bases match TRBD1. Germline V gene sequence: CDR1 LNHDA, CDR2 SQIVND (reference sequence). The trim removed 6 bases at V and 3 bases at J, leaving 2 bases unmatched. CDR3 length equals 13 residues. For the CDR3, the DNA is TGTGCCAGTAGACGGACAGGGGACACTGAAGCTTTCTTT. It specifies CASRRTGDTEAFF.

The chain recombines TRBV18 with TRBJ2-2; D not certain. V was cut by 3 bases and J by 5 bases, with 4 bases left in between. The CDR3 extends over 12 amino acids. CDR1 is KGHSH and CDR2 is LQKENI in the germline V gene. This CDR3 is CASSPGTGELFF. The DNA for the CDR3 is TGTGCCAGCTCACCGGGGACCGGGGAGCTGTTTTTT. Combining the CDR3 with reference TRBV18 and TRBJ2-2 gives the whole variable domain NAGVMQNPRHLVRRRGQEARLRCSPMKGHSHVYWYRQLPEEGLKFMVYLQKENIIDESGMPKERFSAEFPKEGPSILRIQQVVRGDSAAYFCASSPGTGELFFGEGSRLTVL.